These 4 T cell receptor beta chains originate from one sample sequenced in a study of regulatory T cells in long-lasting Graves disease. Documented time point: persistent/refractory GD, antithyroid drugs over 5 years with positive TRAb. The TCR library was made from RNA extracted from PBMCs. Library construction for TCR beta used iRepertoire HTBI primers and Arm-PCR of CDR3 regions. TCRdb used MiXCR to reprocess the multiplex PCR reads, holding one entry per CDR3 protein. The sample has roughly 450,000 distinct CDR3 sequences; less than 25% are singletons. The input for sequencing was peripheral blood mononuclear cells (PBMCs), taken when the disease was refractory, from a patient treated with antithyroid drugs. These receptor sequences come from a female donor with Graves disease.

In this sample, this clonotype turned up a few times. The rearrangement uses TRBV15 and TRBJ2-7, with TRBD1 matching 9 bases. This CDR3 contains 15 residues. Germline CDR1 LNHNV, CDR2 YYDKDF (reference sequence). The J segment lost 2 bases and the V segment lost 1 base, leaving 3 bases of the junction unmatched. The CDR3 DNA sequence: TGTGCCACCAGCAGAGTCCGGACAGGGGCCTACGAGCAGTACTTC. Translated: CATSRVRTGAYEQYF.

This clonotype was detected ten times or more. The V gene is TRBV12-3 or TRBV12-4, the J gene TRBJ2-7; D unclear. The CDR3 is 11 amino acids. The V and J ends lost 6 bases and 5 bases respectively, with 8 bases between them. The DNA for the CDR3 is TGTGCCAGCAGCCTCCGTAACGAGCAGTACTTC. It yields the protein CASSLRNEQYF.

Many counts were recorded for this clonotype. This chain connects TRBV11-2 to TRBJ2-4, with D maybe TRBD1 (5 bases). CDR1 and CDR2 (germline): SGHAT, FQNNGV. This CDR3 spans 15 amino acids. Trimming took 5 bases from V and 0 from J, leaving 11 bases between them. The CDR3 loop is CASSRLGVAKNIQYF. The CDR3 DNA reads as TGTGCCAGCAGCCGCTTAGGGGTAGCCAAAAACATTCAGTACTTC.

This clonotype has ten or more counts. The V gene is TRBV28, the J gene TRBJ2-6, with no clear D. Between the trimmed V and J ends, which lost 4 bases and 4 bases, there was a span of 5 bases. This CDR3 has 13 amino acids. The V gene's germline CDR1 is MDHEN and CDR2 SYDVKM. The CDR3 spells CASSSLGANVLTF. CDR3 sequence (DNA): TGTGCCAGCAGTTCACTGGGGGCCAACGTCCTGACTTTC.